A selection of T cell receptor beta chains follows, all from one sample in a study of CD4+ T cells in melanoma. The method was immunoSEQ multiplex PCR; TCRdb's version includes in-frame clones alone and lacks a portion of them. Among approximately 9,600 clones listed, approximately 78% were seen once. Sequencing was performed on cells from a culture (not recorded whether cultured in vitro). The receptor set was obtained from a human donor with melanoma. The CDR3 runs from the conserved cysteine through the conserved F or W.

v_call,cdr3_aa
TRBV5-1,CASSPNTLTNEKLFF
TRBV7-2,CASSPPVGETQYF
TRBV27,CASSLLGTQPQHF
TRBV10-3,CAISESQDLNTEAFF
TRBV13,CASSSPRGAVSGELFF
TRBV12-3/TRBV12-4,CASSLGQGVGYTF
TRBV6-5,CASTPGGSNQPQHF
TRBV30,CAWSQSSGINQPQHF
TRBV5-4,CASRQGGPGKNQETQYF
TRBV6-1,CASSEAGHKNTEAFF
TRBV15,CATSREDGGGPRGALYNEQFF
TRBV5-4,CASSSGGKSGKLFF
TRBV5-1,CASSSGGGEDTQYF
TRBV6-5,CASAGGVWDSPLHF
TRBV5-1,CASSLPGTTSTDTQYF
TRBV11-3,CASSLGPTNINEQFF
TRBV5-1,CASSLGRTSLNIQYF
TRBV11-3,CASSSQGSRTDTQYF
TRBV7-3,CASSLGGTGANVLTF
TRBV24-1,CATTSKGGNYEQYF
TRBV4-1,CASSQVRGRRSTEAFF
TRBV6-2/TRBV6-3,CASSPRYIAKNIQYF
TRBV6-5,CASSAGVSGNTIYF
TRBV30,CAWSVGLAGTDTQYF
TRBV6-5,CASSYSKEGATYTYTF
TRBV12-5,CATARDTGELFF
TRBV4-1,CASSHLRTGEDTQYF
TRBV5-1,CASSLAGGGANEQFF
TRBV29-1,CSGVDSGGYGYTF
TRBV3-1/TRBV3-2,CASSLSVVASTDTQYF
TRBV27,CASSLGLAGGLPNTGELFF
TRBV28,CASSFQGIGNQPQHF
TRBV5-1,CASSLGGGHPSAEQFF
TRBV19,CASSTRGLRLLNYGYTF
TRBV13,CASSLRGAGGYTF
TRBV19,CASTDQGYPEAIYF